A single sample is the source of the 10 T cell receptor beta chains below, sequenced in a study of T-cell memory formation after mild COVID-19. In TCRdb, the 5' RACE reads were re-called with MiXCR into one record per CDR3 protein. This table holds some 350,000 distinct CDR3 sequences, around 15% found once. Sequenced sample: PBMCs or a T cell subset sorted from them (not recorded which). The origin of the receptors is a man younger than 35 who had mild COVID-19 (a few samples of this study predate the infection). Cell type and time point are not known.

The chain links TRBV12-3 or TRBV12-4 to TRBJ2-2, with 8 bases identical to TRBD1. J gave up 6 bases and V 6 bases, and 9 bases lay outside the gene matches. This CDR3 comprises 15 residues. The DNA of the CDR3 is TGTGCCAGCAGACCAACAACAGGGGGTCCCGGGGAGCTGTTTTTT. It yields the protein CASRPTTGGPGELFF.

Turning to this clonotype: One end of the junction varies from germline; a read error may be responsible. The rearrangement links TRBV7-2 to TRBJ1-6; possible D gene TRBD1, 6 bases. There are 17 residues in the CDR3. CDR1 is SGHTA, CDR2 FQGNSA, per germline. The CDR3 here is CASSSAPGRGINAPLHF. The DNA of the CDR3 is TGTGCCAGCAGCTCCGCCCCGGGCAGGGGTATTAATGCACCCCTCCACTTT.

This clonotype came up many times. The chain uses TRBV4-2 and TRBJ2-7; 8 bases line up with TRBD1. The CDR3 is made up of 17 amino acids. Per germline, CDR1 LGHNA and CDR2 YNFKEQ. Unmatched junction bases numbered 15, after V lost 2 bases and J lost 6 bases. The CDR3, as DNA: TGTGCCAGCAGCCAACCCGGACAGGGTTCGGTATCCGGCGAGCAGTACTTC. This codes for CASSQPGQGSVSGEQYF.

This clonotype was detected a few times. The V gene is TRBV12-3 or TRBV12-4, the J gene TRBJ2-1; the match to TRBD2 covers 9 bases. The V gene end was trimmed by 4 bases and the J gene end by 8 bases; junction bases not matched to a gene: 12. The CDR3 contains 16 residues. CDR3 sequence (DNA): TGTGCCAGCAGTTGGAGGTGGGGCGGGGGGGCAGATGAGCAGTTCTTC. It yields the protein CASSWRWGGGADEQFF.

The chain uses TRBV5-1 and TRBJ2-3; 14 positions agree with TRBD2. Germline CDR1 and CDR2: SGHRS and YFSETQ. V lost 5 bases to trimming and J lost 5 bases; unmatched junction nucleotides: 7. The CDR3 has 16 residues. The chain's CDR3 is CASSPGTSGGLDTQYF. The CDR3 DNA follows: TGCGCCAGCAGTCCTGGGACTAGCGGGGGTTTAGATACGCAGTATTTT.

This clonotype came up a few times. The chain recombines TRBV9 with TRBJ2-1; the D gene is possibly TRBD2 (6 bases). The CDR3 contains 17 residues. Per the germline V gene, CDR1 is SGDLS and CDR2 is YYNGEE. Trimming cost V 3 bases and J 1 base, with 17 bases left between them. The CDR3 here is CASSGSSGRNSYNEQFF. CDR3 bases: TGTGCCAGCAGCGGGAGTTCAGGGAGGAATTCCTACAATGAGCAGTTCTTC.

The chain combines TRBV4-1 with TRBJ1-3; D is undetermined. Germline CDR1 and CDR2: MGHRA and YSYEKL. The CDR3 consists of 16 residues. The V end lost 3 bases, the J end lost 0 bases, and 12 bases lay between the germline ends. Here the CDR3 DNA reads TGCGCCAGCAGCCATCCCCCCATGGACTCTGGAAACACCATATATTTT. Translated: CASSHPPMDSGNTIYF.

This chain joins TRBV7-2 and TRBJ1-6; D call uncertain. CDR3 length: 11 amino acids. Germline V gene lookup returns CDR1 SGHTA and CDR2 FQGNSA. The V and J ends lost 5 bases and 18 bases respectively, with 14 bases between them. DNA for the CDR3: TGTGCCAGCAGCGCCTGGGGAGACCACCACTTT. This codes for CASSAWGDHHF.

This chain connects TRBV29-1 to TRBJ2-5; D unresolved. The germline V and J ends were trimmed by 3 bases and 1 base, with 9 bases remaining between them. The CDR3 totals 13 residues. CDR1 and CDR2 from the germline V gene are SQVTM and ANQGSEA. CDR3 in DNA: TGCAGCGTTGAGTCACGCGGCCAAGAGACCCAGTACTTC. The encoded protein is CSVESRGQETQYF.

The table lists this clonotype with a few counts. This chain connects TRBV5-1 to TRBJ2-3; no firm D call. This CDR3 contains 20 residues. The V end was cut by 2 bases, the J end by 0 bases, with 25 bases between. Looked up from germline, CDR1 is SGHRS and CDR2 is YFSETQ. The CDR3 loop reads CASSFYLSLQTEISTDTQYF. The CDR3 coding sequence is TGCGCCAGCAGCTTTTACTTATCCCTGCAGACCGAAATCAGCACAGATACGCAGTATTTT.